The 23 T cell receptor beta chains below come from one sample, sequenced in a study of T-cell memory formation after mild COVID-19. One entry per CDR3 protein results from TCRdb running MiXCR on the 5' RACE reads. The sample holds about 260,000 distinct CDR3 sequences, about a sixth seen once. The specimen sequenced was PBMCs or a T cell subset sorted from them (not recorded which). The receptors were gathered from a man between 18 and 35 years old who had mild COVID-19 (a few samples of this study predate the infection). Cell type and time point are not known.

This clonotype was seen only a few times. The V call is TRBV5-1, the J call TRBJ1-5; D unresolved. Germline CDR1 SGHRS, CDR2 YFSETQ. V lost 2 bases and J lost 6, with 9 bases in between. The CDR3 runs to 13 residues. CDR3 nucleotides: TGCGCCAGCAGCTTCAGGTTCGGTCAGCCCCAGCATTTT. This codes for CASSFRFGQPQHF. Full variable domain (missing parts from reference TRBV5-1 and TRBJ1-5): KAGVTQTPRYLIKTRGQQVTLSCSPISGHRSVSWYQQTPGQGLQFLFEYFSETQRNKGNFPGRFSGRQFSNSRSEMNVSTLELGDSALYLCASSFRFGQPQHFGDGTRLSIL.

This clonotype was seen only a few times. CDR3 region: CASSQPSGYGAKNIQYF. The CDR3 nucleotides read TGCGCCAGCAGCCAACCTAGTGGGTATGGCGCCAAAAACATTCAGTACTTC. The rearrangement links TRBV4-1 to TRBJ2-4; D not resolved. The length of the CDR3 is 17 residues. Germline CDR1 and CDR2: MGHRA and YSYEKL. Deletions cut 2 bases from V and 1 base from J, with 15 bases between.

In this sample, this clonotype turned up a few times. The DNA of the CDR3 is TGTGCCAGCAGCTTAGATACGTCGCGGACGAACACCGGGGAGCTGTTTTTT. This encodes CASSLDTSRTNTGELFF. The chain couples TRBV11-2 to TRBJ2-2; unclear D gene. The germline V and J ends were trimmed by 0 bases and 0 bases, with 11 bases remaining between them. CDR3 size: 17 residues. Germline lookup yields CDR1 SGHAT and CDR2 FQNNGV.

This CDR3 reads CASTTGGGLTDTQYF. The CDR3 bases are TGTGCCAGCACCACGGGGGGGGGCCTCACAGATACGCAGTATTTT. The rearrangement joins TRBV28 to TRBJ2-3; 8 nucleotides align to TRBD2. CDR3 size: 15 residues. Losses at the gene ends were 7 bases for V and 2 bases for J; bases not matched to a gene: 8. Germline CDR1 is MDHEN and CDR2 is SYDVKM.

This rearrangement joins TRBV9 to TRBJ2-3; D might be TRBD2 (6 bases). From germline, CDR1 is SGDLS and CDR2 YYNGEE. CDR3 length equals 14 residues. V was pared by 4 bases and J by 3 bases, with 12 bases between. The CDR3 bases are TGTGCCAGCAGCTTTTCTCTAGCGACAGATACGCAGTATTTT. This translates into CASSFSLATDTQYF.

This clonotype came up a few times. The V and J genes are TRBV6-1 and TRBJ2-7, with 11 bases that match TRBD1. The CDR3 loop spans 16 amino acids. The V segment lost 6 bases and the J segment 5 bases; nucleotides outside the gene matches: 12. Germline V gene lookup returns CDR1 MNHNS and CDR2 SASEGT. This CDR3 is CASRALRTGGLDEQYF. The DNA for the CDR3 is TGTGCCAGCAGAGCTCTTCGGACAGGGGGCCTGGACGAGCAGTACTTC.

This clonotype was detected a few times. CDR3 sequence: CASSSTVVNTGELFF. The CDR3 bases are TGTGCCAGCAGCTCGACAGTGGTGAACACCGGGGAGCTGTTTTTT. The chain combines TRBV7-8 with TRBJ2-2; D may be TRBD1 (5 bases). The V end was cut by 4 bases, the J end by 1 base, with 10 bases between. Germline V gene lookup returns CDR1 SGHVS and CDR2 FQNEAQ. The CDR3 sequence is 15 residues long.

This clonotype was detected a few times. V and J are TRBV23-1 and TRBJ2-5, with 8 nucleotides matching TRBD1. TRBV23-1 is an open reading frame whose function is uncertain. J lost 5 bases, V lost 4 bases, and 6 bases had no gene match. The CDR3 sequence is 14 residues long. CDR3 loop: CASSRGQGSETQYF. DNA for the CDR3: TGCGCCAGCAGTCGTGGACAGGGTTCTGAGACCCAGTACTTC.

The J gene is TRBJ2-2, the V gene TRBV7-2; 10 bases are a match to TRBD1. The CDR3 totals 17 residues. V lost 7 bases and J lost 1; bases outside the gene matches: 9. Per germline, CDR1 SGHTA and CDR2 FQGNSA. In DNA, the CDR3 is TGTGCCAGCAATCCCGTGGGGACAGGGGAGAACACCGGGGAGCTGTTTTTT. Amino acids: CASNPVGTGENTGELFF.

As concerns this clonotype: A clone one base away is much larger, so this may be a read error. J is TRBJ2-1 and V is TRBV29-1; D is perhaps TRBD2 (6 bases). The germline CDR1 and CDR2 sequences are SQVTM and ANQGSEA. This CDR3 region has 11 residues. V lost 4 bases to trimming and J lost 10 bases, with 11 bases between them. The CDR3 is CSVGGDREQFF. CDR3 sequence (DNA): TGCAGCGTTGGGGGGGATAGAGAGCAGTTCTTC.

V is TRBV12-3 or TRBV12-4 and J is TRBJ2-2, with a weak D call TRBD1 (6 bases). The CDR3 length is 13 residues. V lost 8 bases and J lost 3, with 10 bases in between. The CDR3 reads CASGTSDTGELFF. The CDR3 DNA sequence: TGTGCCAGCGGGACAAGTGACACCGGGGAGCTGTTTTTT.

This clonotype occurred a few times. This chain links TRBV5-6 with TRBJ2-1, with D uncertain. Per germline, CDR1 SGHDT and CDR2 YYEEEE. The length of the CDR3 is 13 residues. The V end was cut by 0 bases, the J end by 4 bases, with 5 bases between. The CDR3 sequence: CASSLDEYNEQFF. CDR3 bases: TGTGCCAGCAGCTTGGACGAGTACAATGAGCAGTTCTTC.

Only a few counts were recorded for this clonotype. The J gene is TRBJ1-5, the V gene TRBV12-3 or TRBV12-4; no definite D call. Between the trimmed V and J ends, which lost 3 bases and 9 bases, there was a span of 9 bases. This CDR3 contains 12 residues. CDR3 DNA: TGTGCCAGCAGTTTTGACCCCGGGCCCCAGCATTTT. This sequence encodes CASSFDPGPQHF.

The genes are TRBV20-1 and TRBJ2-5; TRBD2 matches at 10 bases. Germline V gene sequence: CDR1 DFQATT, CDR2 SNEGSKA (reference sequence). The V gene end was trimmed by 0 bases and the J gene end by 10 bases; junction bases not matched to a gene: 11. This CDR3 spans 15 amino acids. The CDR3 nucleotides read TGCAGTGCTAGAGATCGAGGGCTAGCGGGGGTTGGCCAGTACTTC. Amino acids: CSARDRGLAGVGQYF.

This clonotype was seen many times. The CDR3 DNA follows: TGCGCCAGCAGCCAAGCAAGCTCCTATAATTCACCCCTCCACTTT. Its protein is CASSQASSYNSPLHF. The V call is TRBV4-1, the J call TRBJ1-6; the D is unclear. Germline CDR1 MGHRA, CDR2 YSYEKL. The CDR3 runs 15 residues. The V gene lost 1 base and the J gene lost 0 bases, with 4 bases spanning the gap.

This chain links TRBV20-1 with TRBJ2-3, with 7 bases that match TRBD2. CDR3 length: 16 amino acids. Germline-derived CDR1 and CDR2 are DFQATT and SNEGSKA (reference sequence). The ends lost 0 bases at V and 6 bases at J; junction bases unmatched: 12. Written as DNA, the CDR3 is TGCAGTGCTAGAGATCGTCCAGCGGGGAAGTTCGATACGCAGTATTTT. It codes for CSARDRPAGKFDTQYF.

This clonotype was counted only a few times. One end of the junction does not line up with germline, which may come from a read error. This rearrangement joins TRBV4-1 to TRBJ2-3, with 10 bases that match TRBD1. Germline V gene data show CDR1 as MGHRA and CDR2 as YSYEKL. The CDR3 contains 14 residues. The chain's CDR3 is CASSQDYPGQGLLF. The CDR3, as DNA: TGCGCCAGCAGCCAAGATTATCCGGGACAGGGGCTCCTTTTT.

This chain connects TRBV5-1 to TRBJ2-3; TRBD2 matches 14 bases. There are 15 residues in the CDR3. The V gene's germline CDR1 is SGHRS and CDR2 YFSETQ. V was clipped by 7 bases and J by 4 bases; unmatched bases: 5. The CDR3 nucleotides read TGCGCCAGCTATGGACTAGCGGGGGGCGCAGATACGCAGTATTTT. Its protein product is CASYGLAGGADTQYF. Filled out from reference TRBV5-1 and TRBJ2-3, the complete variable domain reads KAGVTQTPRYLIKTRGQQVTLSCSPISGHRSVSWYQQTPGQGLQFLFEYFSETQRNKGNFPGRFSGRQFSNSRSEMNVSTLELGDSALYLCASYGLAGGADTQYFGPGTRLTVL.

A few counts support this clonotype. The V gene is TRBV12-3 or TRBV12-4, the J gene TRBJ1-2; D is uncertain. This CDR3 contains 14 residues. Trimming stripped 3 bases from V and 5 bases from J, with 13 bases between. The CDR3, as DNA: TGTGCCAGCAGTTTTGTAGGGCAGAGATATGGCTACACCTTC. Its translation: CASSFVGQRYGYTF.

CDR3 nucleotide sequence: TGTGCCAGCAGTTCTCCCTTTAGCGGGGCCGACTCCTACGAGCAGTACTTC. Translating gives CASSSPFSGADSYEQYF. This chain uses TRBV6-2 or TRBV6-3 with TRBJ2-7; 8 bases are a match to TRBD2. CDR3 length: 17 residues. The V gene's germline CDR1 is MNHEY and CDR2 SVGEGT. The J segment lost 0 bases and the V segment lost 4 bases, leaving 11 bases of the junction unmatched.

The rearrangement joins TRBV4-3 to TRBJ2-3, with TRBD2 matching over 8 bases. Trimming cost V 4 bases and J 3 bases; bases outside gene matches: 9. The CDR3 is 16 amino acids. CDR1 is LGHNA, CDR2 YSLEER, per germline. The CDR3 DNA reads as TGCGCCAGCAGCCCTTCCCGGGGGGGGTGGACAGATACGCAGTATTTT. Its translation: CASSPSRGGWTDTQYF.

This chain links TRBV9 with TRBJ2-2; the match to TRBD2 covers 10 bases. The V gene's germline CDR1 is SGDLS and CDR2 YYNGEE. J gave up 0 bases and V 4 bases, and 3 bases lay outside the gene matches. The CDR3 sequence is 16 residues long. CDR3 protein: CASSSSGGSNTGELFF. CDR3 nucleotides: TGTGCCAGCAGCTCTAGCGGGGGCTCGAACACCGGGGAGCTGTTTTTT.

This clonotype was seen a handful of times. This chain uses TRBV6-2 or TRBV6-3 with TRBJ2-1; the match to TRBD1 covers 11 bases. The J segment lost 1 base and the V segment lost 6 bases, leaving 2 bases of the junction unmatched. Per germline, CDR1 MNHEY and CDR2 SVGEGT. This CDR3 is built from 15 residues. CDR3 nucleotides: TGTGCCAGCAGGGACAGGGGGCTTTCCTACAATGAGCAGTTCTTC. This encodes CASRDRGLSYNEQFF.